This entry lists 30 T cell receptor beta chains sequenced from one sample in a study of T-cell reconstitution after alpha-beta-depleted transplantation in children. Construction of the TCRbeta library involved unique molecular identifiers. TCRdb re-analysed the PCR reads in MiXCR, keeping a single row per CDR3 protein. The sample lists a few hundred thousand distinct CDR3 sequences; around 12% were seen once. The sequences come from PBMCs from the stem cell graft donor, collected from the stem cell graft. Receptors originate from a human donor who donated a stem cell graft to a child with combined immunodeficiency.

The chain links TRBV6-5 to TRBJ2-3; TRBD2 aligns across 14 bases. The CDR3 has 17 amino acids. Losses at the gene ends were 0 bases for V and 4 bases for J; bases not matched to a gene: 3. In germline, CDR1 is MNHEY, CDR2 SVGAGI. This CDR3 is CASSYSTSGGAPDTQYF. DNA of the CDR3: TGTGCCAGCAGTTACTCGACTAGCGGGGGGGCCCCAGATACGCAGTATTTT.

V and J are TRBV20-1 and TRBJ2-7, with TRBD2 matching over 8 bases. V was clipped by 4 bases and J by 5 bases; unmatched bases: 10. Germline V gene sequence: CDR1 DFQATT, CDR2 SNEGSKA (reference sequence). The CDR3 runs to 14 residues. CDR3 protein: CSATGGPTFDEQYF. In DNA, the CDR3 is TGCAGTGCTACGGGGGGGCCGACCTTTGACGAGCAGTACTTC.

The chain carries TRBV2 and TRBJ2-5; 8 nucleotides match TRBD1. The CDR3 is 14 amino acids. CDR1 and CDR2 from the germline V gene are SNHLY and FYNNEI. V lost 6 bases, J lost 0 bases, and 3 bases stayed unmatched. CDR3 region: CASRDRVYQETQYF. The CDR3 DNA sequence: TGTGCCAGCAGGGACAGGGTTTACCAAGAGACCCAGTACTTC.

V usage is TRBV18 and J usage is TRBJ1-1; TRBD1 matches 7 bases. The CDR3 runs to 16 residues. After removal of 3 bases from V and 2 bases from J, the junction contained 9 bases not matched to a gene. The germline gives CDR1 KGHSH, CDR2 LQKENI. CDR3 sequence: CASSPTTGQQNTEAFF. Here the CDR3 DNA reads TGTGCCAGCTCACCTACTACGGGACAGCAAAACACTGAAGCTTTCTTT.

This clonotype was seen more than once but under ten times. The rearrangement links TRBV20-1 to TRBJ2-7; no firm D call. The CDR3 sequence is 11 residues long. V was clipped by 6 bases and J by 5 bases, with 11 bases between them. Germline loops: CDR1 DFQATT, CDR2 SNEGSKA (reference sequence). CDR3: CSASAQNEQYF. Here the CDR3 DNA reads TGCAGTGCATCGGCGCAGAACGAGCAGTACTTC.

The chain links TRBV9 to TRBJ1-1, with TRBD1 matching over 12 bases. Germline CDR1 SGDLS, CDR2 YYNGEE. The CDR3 loop spans 17 amino acids. V dropped 4 bases and J dropped 0; count of bases not matched to a gene: 7. CDR3 DNA sequence: TGTGCCAGCAGCATACGGGACAGGGGGCCCCTGAACACTGAAGCTTTCTTT. This codes for CASSIRDRGPLNTEAFF.

This clonotype was detected a few times. This sequence joins TRBV4-3 and TRBJ1-2; D is unresolved. Germline CDR1 LGHNA, CDR2 YSLEER. Trimming took off 4 bases at V and 1 base at J, with 10 bases between the two ends. The CDR3 totals 14 residues. CDR3 DNA: TGCGCCAGCAGCCCGGAGCGGGTTAACTATGGCTACACCTTC. Translating gives CASSPERVNYGYTF.

This clonotype was observed a few times. This chain uses TRBV7-9 with TRBJ1-1; TRBD1 might be the D (6 bases). CDR1 is SEHNR and CDR2 is FQNEAQ in the germline V gene (reference sequence). This CDR3 has 16 amino acids. Trimming took 7 bases from V and 4 from J, leaving 22 bases between them. The CDR3 sequence is CASTPLKWGPSTEAFF. The CDR3 nucleotides are TGTGCCAGCACCCCCTTAAAGTGGGGGCCGAGCACTGAAGCTTTCTTT.

Ten or more counts support this clonotype. The chain has TRBV12-3 or TRBV12-4 and TRBJ2-2; TRBD2 matches 13 bases. The CDR3 loop spans 18 amino acids. Losses at the gene ends were 2 bases for V and 7 bases for J; bases not matched to a gene: 10. CDR3 in DNA: TGTGCCAGCAGTTTAATCCCAGGACTAGCGGGAGATGGCGGGGAGCTGTTTTTT. Residues: CASSLIPGLAGDGGELFF.

In its sample, this clonotype was seen many times. The V and J genes are TRBV7-6 and TRBJ2-1; D is perhaps TRBD1 (5 bases). The V gene's germline CDR1 is SGHVS and CDR2 FNYEAQ. Trimming cost V 1 base and J 8 bases, with 21 bases left between them. This CDR3 has 17 residues. CDR3 DNA sequence: TGTGCCAGCAGCTTAGGGTTTGGTTGGGGCAATAGGGATGAGCAGTTCTTC. This codes for CASSLGFGWGNRDEQFF.

Many counts were recorded for this clonotype. The rearrangement uses TRBV6-2 or TRBV6-3 and TRBJ1-5; D unclear. Looked up from germline, CDR1 is MNHEY and CDR2 is SVGEGT. The CDR3 runs to 14 residues. V was shortened by 2 bases and J by 3 bases, with 8 bases between the two germline ends. Here the CDR3 DNA reads TGTGCCAGCAGTTACCCAGCTTACAATCAGCCCCAGCATTTT. Translation gives CASSYPAYNQPQHF.

The chain couples TRBV24-1 to TRBJ2-2, with 8 bases aligning to TRBD2. Trimming removed 4 bases from V and 0 bases from J; junction bases left unmatched: 9. Per the germline V gene, CDR1 is KGHDR and CDR2 is SFDVKD. This CDR3 comprises 18 residues. The CDR3 protein is CATSDPGLDLANTGELFF. CDR3 DNA sequence: TGTGCCACCAGTGACCCGGGACTAGATTTGGCGAACACCGGGGAGCTGTTTTTT.

This chain links TRBV5-6 with TRBJ2-1, with TRBD1 matching 11 bases. This CDR3 region has 13 residues. The germline V gene encodes CDR1 SGHDT and CDR2 YYEEEE. V gave up 1 base and J gave up 15 bases; unmatched junction bases: 6. The CDR3 protein is CASSLPPGTGGFF. CDR3 coding DNA: TGTGCCAGCAGCTTGCCACCTGGGACAGGGGGGTTCTTC. Supplemented by reference TRBV5-6 and TRBJ2-1, the full variable domain reads DAGVTQSPTHLIKTRGQQVTLRCSPKSGHDTVSWYQQALGQGPQFIFQYYEEEERQRGNFPDRFSGHQFPNYSSELNVNALLLGDSALYLCASSLPPGTGGFFGPGTRLTVL.

This clonotype has at least ten counts. This chain connects TRBV7-2 to TRBJ2-1; the D is unclear. CDR3 length: 11 residues. The V gene's germline CDR1 is SGHTA and CDR2 FQGNSA. V was clipped by 5 bases and J by 7 bases, with 6 bases between them. The CDR3 DNA is TGTGCCAGCAGCAGTATGAATGAGCAGTTCTTC. This sequence encodes CASSSMNEQFF.

The chain joins TRBV29-1 to TRBJ1-2; no firm D call. V was cut by 7 bases and J by 0 bases, with 12 bases left in between. Looked up from germline, CDR1 is SQVTM and CDR2 is ANQGSEA. The CDR3 consists of 13 residues. CDR3 sequence reads: CSALYTTNYGYTF. CDR3 nucleotides: TGCAGCGCCCTGTACACTACTAACTATGGCTACACCTTC.

This chain links TRBV20-1 with TRBJ1-6; D remains unclear. From germline, CDR1 is DFQATT and CDR2 SNEGSKA (reference sequence). The CDR3 is 13 residues long. Trimming left V 6 bases short and J 7 bases short, with 13 bases between. CDR3 sequence: CSAPAIVNSPLHF. DNA for the CDR3: TGCAGTGCCCCCGCTATCGTCAATTCACCCCTCCACTTT.

At least ten counts were recorded for this clonotype. This sequence joins TRBV18 and TRBJ2-1, with D uncertain. The CDR3 is 13 residues long. Germline V gives CDR1 KGHSH, CDR2 LQKENI. The V and J ends lost 2 bases and 8 bases respectively, with 10 bases between them. The CDR3 protein is CASSPNTAHEQFF. CDR3 DNA: TGTGCCAGCTCACCAAATACAGCCCATGAGCAGTTCTTC.

This clonotype has at least ten counts. The chain employs TRBV20-1 and TRBJ2-5; 9 bases are shared with TRBD1. The junction had 4 bases not matched to a gene; V was cut back by 6 bases and J by 2 bases. CDR3 length: 13 residues. Germline values: CDR1 DFQATT, CDR2 SNEGSKA (reference sequence). CDR3 coding DNA: TGCAGTGCAACAGACAGGGGGCAAGAGACCCAGTACTTC. It specifies CSATDRGQETQYF.

The rearrangement joins TRBV5-5 to TRBJ2-3; D is unresolved. The germline V gene encodes CDR1 SGHKS and CDR2 YYEKEE (reference sequence). Trimming left V 1 base short and J 6 bases short, with 12 bases between. This CDR3 is built from 14 residues. CDR3 residues: CASSLLVDGDTQYF. CDR3 sequence (DNA): TGTGCCAGCAGCTTGTTGGTCGACGGCGATACGCAGTATTTT.

There are a few counts of this clonotype. The rearrangement links TRBV6-2 or TRBV6-3 to TRBJ1-5, with D perhaps TRBD1 (5 bases). Germline V CDR1 and CDR2: MNHEY, SVGEGT. The CDR3 consists of 15 residues. Trimming left V 6 bases short and J 7 bases short, with 19 bases between. The CDR3: CASSMRQFLFQPQHF. The DNA of the CDR3 is TGTGCCAGCAGCATGCGACAGTTTTTGTTCCAGCCCCAGCATTTT.

This clonotype showed up just a few times. V usage is TRBV27 and J usage is TRBJ2-7; TRBD2 matches 9 bases. Germline V gene data show CDR1 as MNHEY and CDR2 as SMNVEV (reference sequence). V lost 2 bases, J lost 6 bases, and 5 bases stayed unmatched. The CDR3 spans 14 residues. The CDR3 region has the DNA TGTGCCAGCAGTTTAGGGACTAGCATCTCCGAGCAGTACTTC. This sequence encodes CASSLGTSISEQYF.

The rearrangement links TRBV6-2 or TRBV6-3 to TRBJ2-6, with D perhaps assigned TRBD1 or TRBD2 (6 bases each). The CDR3 runs 17 residues. Deletions cut 3 bases from V and 1 base from J, with 13 bases between. The germline CDR1 and CDR2 sequences are MNHEY and SVGEGT. CDR3: CASSYGRGRSGANVLTF. The DNA for the CDR3 is TGTGCCAGCAGTTATGGCCGGGGGCGGTCTGGGGCCAACGTCCTGACTTTC.

J is TRBJ2-5 and V is TRBV11-2; D might be TRBD1 (7 bases). CDR3 length equals 14 residues. Trimming stripped 3 bases from V and 5 bases from J, with 13 bases between. Germline V gives CDR1 SGHAT, CDR2 FQNNGV. This chain's CDR3 is CASSFYRGGETQYF. For the CDR3, the DNA is TGTGCCAGCAGCTTTTACAGGGGAGGCGAGACCCAGTACTTC. The entire variable domain, with the rest obtained from reference TRBV11-2 and TRBJ2-5, is as follows: EAGVAQSPRYKIIEKRQSVAFWCNPISGHATLYWYQQILGQGPKLLIQFQNNGVVDDSQLPKDRFSAERLKGVDSTLKIQPAKLEDSAVYLCASSFYRGGETQYFGPGTRLLVL.

The chain uses TRBV6-2 or TRBV6-3 and TRBJ1-4; 8 bases match TRBD1. The CDR3 is made up of 16 amino acids. V shed 6 bases and J 5 bases; nucleotides not matched to a gene: 11. Germline V lookup: CDR1 MNHEY, CDR2 SVGEGT. The CDR3: CASRKMGTGNNEKLFF. Here the CDR3 DNA reads TGTGCCAGCAGAAAAATGGGGACAGGCAACAATGAAAAACTGTTTTTT.

The chain carries TRBV12-3 or TRBV12-4 and TRBJ2-3, with D maybe TRBD2 (5 bases). The length of the CDR3 is 14 residues. V was pared by 5 bases and J by 7 bases, with 16 bases between. The chain's CDR3 is CASSPLSAGYTQYF. DNA of the CDR3: TGTGCCAGCAGTCCTCTTAGCGCAGGCTATACGCAGTATTTT.

The V call is TRBV5-6, the J call TRBJ2-2, with 7 bases fitting TRBD1. V shed 1 base, J shed 3 bases, and the junction held 6 bases outside the gene matches. The CDR3 runs to 16 residues. Germline CDR1 is SGHDT and CDR2 is YYEEEE. CDR3 nucleotide sequence: TGTGCCAGCAGCTTGTTCAGGACAGGTGACACCGGGGAGCTGTTTTTT. This gives the protein CASSLFRTGDTGELFF.

This clonotype was seen only a few times. The gene calls are TRBV10-3 and TRBJ2-7, with 7 bases that match TRBD2. The CDR3 spans 15 residues. The germline V gene encodes CDR1 ENHRY and CDR2 SYGVKD. Germline trimming cut 2 bases from V and 3 bases from J; bases unmatched to any gene: 7. CDR3: CAISEGAERGYEQYF. In DNA, the CDR3 is TGTGCCATCAGTGAGGGGGCGGAGCGGGGCTACGAGCAGTACTTC.

The J gene is TRBJ2-6, the V gene TRBV20-1, with D possibly matching TRBD1 (6 bases). Trimming removed 5 bases at V and 3 bases at J, with 20 bases between. The CDR3 extends over 17 amino acids. Germline loops: CDR1 DFQATT, CDR2 SNEGSKA (reference sequence). CDR3: CSAVTGTSSFGANVLTF. The CDR3 DNA reads TGCAGTGCTGTGACCGGGACATCGAGCTTTGGGGCCAACGTCCTGACTTTC.

This clonotype turned up a few times. This rearrangement joins TRBV7-2 to TRBJ2-4; possibly TRBD1 for D (8 bases). The CDR3 spans 14 residues. CDR1 is SGHTA and CDR2 is FQGNSA in the germline V gene. Trimming stripped 2 bases from V and 6 bases from J, with 11 bases between. CDR3 residues: CASSLTGGVNIQYF. The DNA of the CDR3 is TGTGCCAGCAGCTTAACAGGGGGGGTAAACATTCAGTACTTC.

This clonotype was found many times. V gene TRBV5-1 combines with J gene TRBJ2-7; maybe TRBD1 (5 bases). The germline V and J ends were trimmed by 2 bases and 3 bases, with 15 bases remaining between them. The CDR3 loop spans 15 amino acids. CDR1 is SGHRS and CDR2 is YFSETQ in the germline V gene. Here the CDR3 reads CASSLGVLYNYEQYF. The CDR3 nucleotides are TGCGCCAGCAGCTTAGGGGTGTTATACAACTACGAGCAGTACTTC.